The 11 T cell receptor beta chains reported below all come from one sample, sequenced in a study of T cells after yellow fever vaccination. MiXCR, applied by TCRdb to the 5' RACE reads, yields one record per CDR3 protein. The sample carries about 360,000 distinct CDR3 sequences, over 5% recorded once. Sequencing was performed on PBMCs, taken 5 days after the yellow fever booster vaccination. Every receptor here comes from a man aged 30 to 45 who received the YFV17D yellow fever vaccine.

By sample fraction, this clonotype is medium-sized. The chain uses TRBV7-2 and TRBJ2-1, with 10 bases fitting TRBD2. Trimming cost V 5 bases and J 1 base; bases outside gene matches: 11. The CDR3 is made up of 18 amino acids. The germline V gene encodes CDR1 SGHTA and CDR2 FQGNSA. CDR3 loop: CASSPTLLAGFSYNEQFF. CDR3 nucleotides: TGTGCCAGCAGCCCCACCCTACTAGCGGGGTTTTCCTACAATGAGCAGTTCTTC.

In this sample, this clonotype turned up a few times. The V and J genes are TRBV20-1 and TRBJ2-5, with 8 bases aligning to TRBD2. After removal of 2 bases from V and 5 bases from J, the junction contained 13 bases not matched to a gene. The CDR3 runs 16 residues. CDR1 is DFQATT and CDR2 is SNEGSKA in the germline V gene (reference sequence). DNA of the CDR3: TGCAGTGCTAGATCACCGGGACTAGATGCTGAGGAGACCCAGTACTTC. Encoded protein: CSARSPGLDAEETQYF.

This clonotype was seen once. A much more abundant neighbour one base away suggests this may be a read error. The chain uses TRBV6-2 or TRBV6-3 and TRBJ2-1, with unresolved D. V lost 2 bases to trimming and J lost 4 bases, with 12 bases between them. The CDR3 has 15 amino acids. CDR1 and CDR2 from the germline V gene are MNHEY and SVGEGT. The CDR3 here is CASSYVERYYNEQFF. CDR3 DNA sequence: TGTGCCAGCAGTTACGTGGAGAGGTATTACAATGAGCAGTTCTTC.

This clonotype was found many times. V gene TRBV29-1 combines with J gene TRBJ2-3; 13 bases line up with TRBD2. Germline CDR1 and CDR2: SQVTM and ANQGSEA. This CDR3 is 14 amino acids long. V shed 8 bases and J 6 bases; nucleotides not matched to a gene: 8. CDR3: CSSSGLAGSDTQYF. The CDR3 DNA sequence: TGCAGCTCCTCGGGACTAGCGGGATCGGATACGCAGTATTTT.

In this sample, this clonotype turned up a few times. V gene TRBV4-2 combines with J gene TRBJ1-3; D remains unclear. Germline V lookup: CDR1 LGHNA, CDR2 YNFKEQ. The CDR3 is 16 amino acids. V gave up 4 bases and J gave up 0 bases, with 13 bases separating them. The CDR3 sequence is CASSPDPGDSGNTIYF. The CDR3 DNA reads as TGTGCCAGCAGCCCAGACCCAGGCGACTCTGGAAACACCATATATTTT.

In its sample, this clonotype was seen a few times. The chain couples TRBV7-6 to TRBJ2-3; D is uncertain. V lost 2 bases and J 3 bases, leaving 9 bases between the germline ends. The CDR3 is 14 amino acids. From germline, CDR1 is SGHVS and CDR2 FNYEAQ. The CDR3 DNA sequence: TGTGCCAGCAGCTTATTTGGCGGTACAGATACGCAGTATTTT. It yields the protein CASSLFGGTDTQYF.

The V gene is TRBV5-1, the J gene TRBJ2-6; a possible D gene is TRBD2 (5 bases). The CDR3 extends over 16 amino acids. From germline, CDR1 is SGHRS and CDR2 YFSETQ. Trimming removed 0 bases at V and 2 bases at J, with 9 bases between. The CDR3 coding sequence is TGCGCCAGCAGCTTGGCCGGGGATCCTGGGGCCAACGTCCTGACTTTC. As protein: CASSLAGDPGANVLTF.

This clonotype was seen a handful of times. This sequence joins TRBV7-6 and TRBJ1-1; perhaps TRBD1 as D (6 bases). Germline-derived CDR1 and CDR2 are SGHVS and FNYEAQ. V was trimmed by 1 base and J by 4 bases, leaving 13 bases between them. The CDR3 is 15 residues long. The CDR3, as DNA: TGTGCCAGCAGCTTAGGGGCGGGAGGGGGCACTGAAGCTTTCTTT. Residues: CASSLGAGGGTEAFF.

This sequence joins TRBV11-2 and TRBJ2-5; 14 bases match TRBD2. V was pared by 2 bases and J by 0 bases, with 5 bases of the junction left unmatched. The CDR3 consists of 18 residues. CDR1 is SGHAT, CDR2 FQNNGV, per germline. The CDR3 is CASSLRWGLAGDQETQYF. CDR3 nucleotides: TGTGCCAGCAGCTTAAGGTGGGGACTAGCGGGAGACCAAGAGACCCAGTACTTC.

There are a few counts of this clonotype. CDR3 in amino acids: CASRGRLGQENTGELFF. The DNA of the CDR3 is TGTGCCAGCAGGGGGAGATTAGGACAGGAGAACACCGGGGAGCTGTTTTTT. This chain uses TRBV6-2 or TRBV6-3 with TRBJ2-2; 7 nucleotides agree with TRBD1. The CDR3 consists of 17 residues. CDR1 and CDR2 (germline): MNHEY, SVGEGT. V gave up 6 bases and J gave up 1 base; unmatched junction bases: 11.

This chain's CDR3 is CASSQEGLAGSYEQYF. The CDR3 nucleotides are TGTGCCAGCAGCCAAGAGGGGCTAGCGGGGTCCTACGAGCAGTACTTC. V and J are TRBV3-1 and TRBJ2-7; 9 nucleotides match TRBD2. Trimming took 0 bases from V and 1 from J; bases not matched to a gene: 4. From germline, CDR1 is LGHDT and CDR2 YNNKEL (reference sequence). This CDR3 is 16 amino acids long.